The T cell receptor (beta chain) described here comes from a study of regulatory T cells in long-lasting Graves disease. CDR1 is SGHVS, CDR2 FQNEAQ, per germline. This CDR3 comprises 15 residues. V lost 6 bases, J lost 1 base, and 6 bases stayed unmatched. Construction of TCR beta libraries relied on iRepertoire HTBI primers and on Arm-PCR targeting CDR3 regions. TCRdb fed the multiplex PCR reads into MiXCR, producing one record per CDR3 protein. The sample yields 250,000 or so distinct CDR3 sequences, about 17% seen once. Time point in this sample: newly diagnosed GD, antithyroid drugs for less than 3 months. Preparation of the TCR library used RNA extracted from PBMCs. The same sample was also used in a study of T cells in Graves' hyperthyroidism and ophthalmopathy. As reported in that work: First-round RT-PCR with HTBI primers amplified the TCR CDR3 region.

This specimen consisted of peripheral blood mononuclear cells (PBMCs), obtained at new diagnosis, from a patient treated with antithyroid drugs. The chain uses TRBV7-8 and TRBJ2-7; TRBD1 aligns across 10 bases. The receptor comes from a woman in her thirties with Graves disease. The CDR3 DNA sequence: TGTGCCAGCAGGAACCGGGACAGGGGTTCCTACGAGCAGTACTTC. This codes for CASRNRDRGSYEQYF. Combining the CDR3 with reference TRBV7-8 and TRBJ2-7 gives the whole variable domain GAGVSQSPRYKVAKRGQDVALRCDPISGHVSLFWYQQALGQGPEFLTYFQNEAQLDKSGLPSDRFFAERPEGSVSTLKIQRTQQEDSAVYLCASRNRDRGSYEQYFGPGTRLTVT.